Included here is one T cell receptor beta chain sequence, with context. Looked up from germline, CDR1 is SGHDN and CDR2 is FVKESK. V was shortened by 0 bases and J by 11 bases, with 10 bases between the two germline ends. This CDR3 has 12 amino acids. The record originates from a study of regulatory T cells in long-lasting Graves disease. Regarding time point: newly diagnosed GD, antithyroid drugs for less than 3 months. There was RNA extracted from PBMCs, and the TCR library was made from it. HTBI primers from iRepertoire and Arm-PCR of CDR3 regions yielded the TCR beta libraries. TCRdb itself ran the multiplex PCR reads through MiXCR, one entry per CDR3 protein. This sample carries 350,000 to 500,000 distinct CDR3 sequences, about a sixth of them seen once, and the ten largest clones take approximately 11%. These data also formed part of another study, on T cells in Graves' hyperthyroidism and ophthalmopathy. Per that study: Using the HTBI primer set, a first-round RT-PCR was run on the TCR CDR3. Blood also carried most thyroid clonotypes expanded above 0.001.

The rearrangement uses TRBV14 and TRBJ1-1; D call uncertain. The source was peripheral blood mononuclear cells (PBMCs), collected at new diagnosis, from a patient treated with antithyroid drugs. This TCR derives from a woman younger than 45 with Graves disease. DNA for the CDR3: TGTGCCAGCAGCCAAGAGTCTCGAGGGGCTTTCTTT. Residues: CASSQESRGAFF. Complete variable domain (other parts from reference TRBV14 and TRBJ1-1): EAGVTQFPSHSVIEKGQTVTLRCDPISGHDNLYWYRRVMGKEIKFLLHFVKESKQDESGMPNNRFLAERTGGTYSTLKVQPAELEDSGVYFCASSQESRGAFFGQGTRLTVV.